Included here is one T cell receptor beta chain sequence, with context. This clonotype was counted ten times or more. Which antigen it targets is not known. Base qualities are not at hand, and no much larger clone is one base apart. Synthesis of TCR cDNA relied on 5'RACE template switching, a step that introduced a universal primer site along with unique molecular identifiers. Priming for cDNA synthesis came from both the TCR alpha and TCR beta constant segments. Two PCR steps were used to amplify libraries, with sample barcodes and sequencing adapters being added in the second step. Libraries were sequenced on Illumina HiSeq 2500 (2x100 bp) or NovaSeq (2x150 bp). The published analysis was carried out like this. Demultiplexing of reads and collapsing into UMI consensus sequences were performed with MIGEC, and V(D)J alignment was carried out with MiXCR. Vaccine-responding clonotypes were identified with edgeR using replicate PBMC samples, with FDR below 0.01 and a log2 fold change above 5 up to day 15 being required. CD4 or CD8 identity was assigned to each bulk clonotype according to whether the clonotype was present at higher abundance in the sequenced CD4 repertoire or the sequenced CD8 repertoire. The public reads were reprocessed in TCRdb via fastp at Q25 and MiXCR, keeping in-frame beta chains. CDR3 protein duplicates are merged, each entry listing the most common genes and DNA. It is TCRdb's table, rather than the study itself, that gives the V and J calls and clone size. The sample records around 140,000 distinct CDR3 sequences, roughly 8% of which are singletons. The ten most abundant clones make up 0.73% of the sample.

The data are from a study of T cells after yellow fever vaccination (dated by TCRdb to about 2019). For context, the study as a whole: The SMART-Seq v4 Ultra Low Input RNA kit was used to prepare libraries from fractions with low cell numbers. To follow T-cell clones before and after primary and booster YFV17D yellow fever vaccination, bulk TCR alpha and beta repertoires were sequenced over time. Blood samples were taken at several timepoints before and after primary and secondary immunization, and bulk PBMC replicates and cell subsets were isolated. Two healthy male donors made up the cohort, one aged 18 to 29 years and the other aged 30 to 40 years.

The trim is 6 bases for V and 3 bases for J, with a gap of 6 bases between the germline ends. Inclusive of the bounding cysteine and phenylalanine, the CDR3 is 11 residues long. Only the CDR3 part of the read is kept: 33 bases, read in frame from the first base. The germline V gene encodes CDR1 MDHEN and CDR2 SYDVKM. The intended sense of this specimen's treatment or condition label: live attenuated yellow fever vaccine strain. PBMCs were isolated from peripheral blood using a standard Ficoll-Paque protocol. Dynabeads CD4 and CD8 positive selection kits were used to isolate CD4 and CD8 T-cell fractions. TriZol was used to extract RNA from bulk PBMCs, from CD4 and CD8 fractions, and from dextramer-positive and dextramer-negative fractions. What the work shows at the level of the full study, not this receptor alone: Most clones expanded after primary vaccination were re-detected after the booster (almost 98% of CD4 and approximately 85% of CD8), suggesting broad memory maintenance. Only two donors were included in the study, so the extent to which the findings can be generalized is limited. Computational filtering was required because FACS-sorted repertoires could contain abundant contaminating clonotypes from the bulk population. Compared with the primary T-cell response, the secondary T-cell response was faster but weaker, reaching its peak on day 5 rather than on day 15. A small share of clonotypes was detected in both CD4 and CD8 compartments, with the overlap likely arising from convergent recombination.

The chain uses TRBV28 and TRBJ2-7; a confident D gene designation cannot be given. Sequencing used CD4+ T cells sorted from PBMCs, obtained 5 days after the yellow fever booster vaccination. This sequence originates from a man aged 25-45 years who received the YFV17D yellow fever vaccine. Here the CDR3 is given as CASRDVYEQYF. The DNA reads TGTGCCAGCAGGGACGTCTACGAGCAGTACTTC.